The rows below give T cell receptor beta chains drawn from one sample of a study of PD-L1 blockade in urothelial cancer. The protocol was immunoSEQ multiplex PCR, while the TCRdb copy is restricted to in-frame clones and leaves out a portion. The sample has more than 40,000 clones, 82% seen once. Sequencing used PBMCs, obtained around atezolizumab (anti-PD-L1) treatment. These receptor sequences come from a man aged 50 to 59 with urothelial cancer. CDR3s include the opening cysteine and the closing phenylalanine or tryptophan. Fields, in order: CDR3 protein, J gene, V gene.

CASSIRTANEKLFF | TRBJ1-4 | TRBV19
CASSGLAASTDTQYF | TRBJ2-3 | TRBV9
CASSFRVADGYTF | TRBJ1-2 | TRBV7-2
CASSQDYGRRYEQYF | TRBJ2-7 | TRBV4-2
CASRGGKSTDTQYF | TRBJ2-3 | TRBV6-1
CASSLAFARGAFF | TRBJ1-1 | TRBV7-6
CASSLSRNEQFF | TRBJ2-1 | TRBV28
CASSLGQSTDTQYF | TRBJ2-3 | TRBV5-1
CASSQPGTGGAETQYF | TRBJ2-5 | TRBV7-6
CASSSRTGGRLNEKLFF | TRBJ1-4 | TRBV5-1
CASSYRTSGSEQFF | TRBJ2-1 | TRBV6-5
CASSLQGGDQPQHF | TRBJ1-5 | TRBV5-6